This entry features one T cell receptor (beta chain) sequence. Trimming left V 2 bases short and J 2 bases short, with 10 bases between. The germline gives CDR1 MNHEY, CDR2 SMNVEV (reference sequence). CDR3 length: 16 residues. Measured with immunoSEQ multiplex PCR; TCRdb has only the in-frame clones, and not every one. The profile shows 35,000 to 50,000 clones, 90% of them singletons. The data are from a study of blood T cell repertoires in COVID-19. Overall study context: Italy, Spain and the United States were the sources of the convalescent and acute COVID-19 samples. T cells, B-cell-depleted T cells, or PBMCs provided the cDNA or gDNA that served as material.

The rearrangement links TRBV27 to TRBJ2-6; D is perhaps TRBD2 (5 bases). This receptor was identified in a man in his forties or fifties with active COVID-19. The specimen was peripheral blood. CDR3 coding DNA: TGTGCCAGCAGTTTAGCCCGGGGAACTGGGGCCAACGTCCTGACTTTC. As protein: CASSLARGTGANVLTF.